There are a few counts of the clone carrying this T cell receptor (beta chain). The data belong to a study of T-cell reconstitution after alpha-beta-depleted transplantation in children. Trimming took 5 bases from V and 4 from J; bases not matched to a gene: 7. The CDR3 loop spans 15 amino acids. Unique molecular identifiers were built into the TCRbeta library. In TCRdb, the PCR reads were re-called with MiXCR into one record per CDR3 protein. The table includes approximately 340,000 distinct CDR3 sequences, 10% detected once. The sequences come from PBMCs from the stem cell graft donor, collected from the stem cell graft. The receptor comes from a human donor who donated a stem cell graft to a child with acute lymphoblastic leukemia. The chain joins TRBV12-3 or TRBV12-4 to TRBJ2-1, with TRBD2 matching over 8 bases. The CDR3 reads CASSQGLGVYNEQFF. Here the CDR3 DNA reads TGTGCCAGCAGTCAGGGACTAGGGGTGTACAATGAGCAGTTCTTC.